This TCR beta chain originates from a study of human T cells and chemical hapten exposure. Indicated time point: patch test 3, about 24 weeks after DPC sensitization. Specified treatment: therapeutic diphenylcyclopropenone sensitization with weekly scalp DPC. TCRdb reanalysed the RACE reads using MiXCR and keeps one entry per CDR3 protein. Among about 89,000 distinct CDR3 sequences listed, 10% to 15% were seen once. V gave up 1 base and J gave up 1 base, with 14 bases separating them. CDR3 size: 18 residues. Germline assignment: CDR1 SGHVS and CDR2 FQNEAQ. General study results and limits: The study found expanded TCRs formed significantly more large CDR3 similarity clusters than controls.

There are a few counts of this clonotype. Its antigen is not known. Sequences were derived from whole blood, sampled in connection with sensitization to the hapten diphenylcyclopropenone (DPC). The clonotype comes from a woman in her 50s with alopecia areata. Some clones in this sample may be carry-over from other donors' samples. This rearrangement joins TRBV7-8 to TRBJ2-6; the D gene is possibly TRBD2 (5 bases). CDR3 sequence (DNA): TGTGCCAGCAGCTTAGTTGTGACGGGCGGGTCTGGGGCCAACGTCCTGACTTTC. It yields the protein CASSLVVTGGSGANVLTF.